Listed below are T cell receptor beta chains from one sample, sequenced in a study of cytotoxic CD8 clonotypes in ibrutinib-treated CLL. TCRdb's table, derived via immunoSEQ multiplex PCR, lists solely in-frame clones and lacks some. The sample consists of approximately 25,000 clones, 65% to 70% of them appearing once. The sample consisted of PBMCs, taken at disease progression, from a patient treated with ibrutinib. The receptor set was obtained from a human donor with chronic lymphocytic leukemia. Both conserved end residues are part of each CDR3. A D gene is named only where the DNA matches it firmly. Where a row states a size, it is once, few, many or the class of an expanded clone; other rows omit it.

v_gene	abundance	d_gene	j_gene	CDR3aa	CDR3nt
TRBV5-1	few	NA	TRBJ2-5	CASSPPGAGQGTQYF	TGCGCCAGCAGCCCCCCGGGCGCGGGCCAGGGGACCCAGTACTTC
TRBV5-6	many	NA	TRBJ1-3	CASSLEHSGEDTIYF	TGTGCCAGCAGCTTGGAACATTCGGGGGAGGACACCATATATTTT
TRBV2	NA	NA	TRBJ1-4	CASSGGGLNGKLFF	TGTGCCAGCAGTGGAGGCGGACTTAACGGAAAACTGTTTTTT
TRBV2	NA	NA	TRBJ2-7	CAILRRGGGDYEQYF	TGTGCCATCCTGCGGCGGGGAGGGGGCGACTACGAGCAGTACTTC
TRBV7-3	NA	TRBD2	TRBJ2-1	CASSLGSVAGGNEQFF	TGTGCCAGCAGCTTAGGGTCGGTAGCGGGGGGCAATGAGCAGTTCTTC
TRBV5-4	many	NA	TRBJ1-1	CASSYDKMNTEAFF	TGTGCCAGCAGCTACGACAAAATGAACACTGAAGCTTTCTTT
TRBV5-5	few	NA	TRBJ2-3	CASSLETAKSTDTQYF	TGTGCCAGCAGCTTGGAGACAGCGAAGAGCACAGATACGCAGTATTTT
TRBV7-9	NA	NA	TRBJ2-5	CASSPVNRQSETQYF	TGTGCCAGCAGCCCGGTTAATCGACAGTCGGAGACCCAGTACTTC
TRBV7-9	few	NA	TRBJ2-7	CASSLVGSGEQYF	TGTGCCAGCAGCTTAGTTGGGAGTGGCGAGCAGTACTTC
TRBV13	NA	NA	TRBJ2-3	CASTRGGDTQYF	TGTGCCAGCACCCGAGGCGGGGATACGCAGTATTTT
TRBV5-1	NA	NA	TRBJ2-3	CASSLYGGTDTQYF	TGCGCCAGCAGCTTGTATGGCGGCACAGATACGCAGTATTTT
TRBV5-4	once	TRBD1	TRBJ1-2	CASSTGQGAYGYTF	TGTGCCAGCAGCACCGGACAGGGGGCCTATGGCTACACCTTC
TRBV7-3	NA	NA	TRBJ1-5	CASSKDGNQPQHF	TGTGCCAGCAGCAAGGACGGAAATCAGCCCCAGCATTTT
TRBV30	NA	TRBD1	TRBJ2-5	CASTGTGGRETQYF	TGTGCCTCTACCGGGACAGGGGGACGGGAGACCCAGTACTTC
TRBV4-1	NA	TRBD1	TRBJ1-2	CASSQEWQGASGYTF	TGCGCCAGCAGCCAAGAGTGGCAGGGGGCAAGTGGCTACACCTTC